Reported below is one T cell receptor (beta chain). This clone's antigen is unknown. Germline is not matched at one junction end, which may reflect a read error. Taken from cysteine to phenylalanine, the CDR3 has 11 residues. CDR3 DNA is the only sequence kept; it has 33 bases, read in frame from the first base. CDR1 and CDR2 are drawn from the germline V gene: SNHLY, FYNNEI. This entry belongs to a study of blood T cells in healthy people across ages (dated by TCRdb to between 2014 and 2017). About the investigation overall: Template switching captured roughly one uniquely barcoded TCR beta cDNA molecule per two T cells in model experiments. The study measured age-related changes in TCR beta repertoire diversity using deep sequencing normalized with unique cDNA molecular identifiers. Donors were grouped into four age groups: young (average 16 years), middle-aged (roughly 37), aged (62) and long-lived (about 90). Using the same blood draw, the study looked at two additional independent replicas of 1 million unique cDNA reads for two donors, one aged 18 to 30 and the other aged 80 or older.

Library preparation employed 5' RACE. The listed sequencing device is Illumina HiSeq 2500. The second PCR ran for about 6 to 12 cycles and used a J-beta primer mix along with a sample-barcoded 5' primer. A unique molecular identifier was introduced onto each TCR beta cDNA molecule by a template-switch 5' adaptor carrying 12 random nucleotides. At least 2.5 million CDR3-containing paired-end reads were obtained from each sample. First-strand cDNA was synthesized from all RNA with the Mint cDNA synthesis kit, primed by a TRBC-specific oligonucleotide. After uracil-DNA glycosylase treatment, a first 18-cycle PCR used universal primers M1SS and BC2_uni_R on all cDNA. On the authors' methods: Each sample was normalized by randomly selecting 1 million high-quality reads, each carrying a distinct molecular identifier. Instead of being binned into consensus sequences, reads that shared molecular identifiers were thrown out. MiTCR, set to a Q25 quality threshold and the strictest error-elimination algorithm, was used for CDR3 identification, clonotype clustering and error correction. Lower-bound total TCR beta diversity was estimated with a nonparametric unseen species model using Euler transformation. TCRdb reprocessing: public reads trimmed at Q25 with fastp, clones called with MiXCR, in-frame beta chains kept. Entries that share a CDR3 protein sequence are merged under the most common genes and DNA. TCRdb, not the original authors, processed these V and J calls. The sample contains about 780,000 distinct CDR3 sequences, roughly 24% of them found a single time. Jointly, the top ten make up under 3% of the sample.

What the study reported, not specific to this receptor: Estimates of total diversity from one million sequenced T cells were regarded as lower bounds and underestimates. Since profiling was done on bulk unsorted PBMCs, naive and antigen-experienced compartments could not be conclusively compared. The percentage of naive T cells measured by flow cytometry correlated strongly with observed TCR beta diversity. Because the CMV infection status of the donors was unknown, age-related changes in expanded clonotypes may potentially have been confounded. Compared with the aged group, more naive CD4+ T cells, fewer expanded clones and increased TCR diversity were shown by the long-lived group, suggesting age selection. Observed TCR beta diversity per million T cells fell roughly linearly with age, and a significant reduction was already apparent by age around 40.

The donors were roughly 39 Caucasian individuals from Russia, aged roughly 6 to 90 years, who were systemically healthy. Approximately 9.3 milliliters of peripheral blood were drawn from each donor into EDTA-treated Vacutainer tubes. Ficoll-Paque density-gradient centrifugation was used to isolate PBMCs, with at least 6.5 million obtained per sample. Total RNA was extracted from PBMCs with Trizol reagent, with at least 6 micrograms obtained per sample. The percentages of naive CD45RAhigh/CD27high T cells were determined by flow cytometry on a PBMC aliquot from every donor. These same records also appear under a second study, on T cells of mothers and their children. As the second study states: The donors were nine systemically healthy Caucasian individuals, made up of three mothers and their six children. cDNA synthesis used all of the extracted RNA, with roughly 1.5 ug of RNA in each 15 ul reaction. Sample barcodes and 2-4 random nucleotides were added via the M1S primer in the second PCR. Over 8 million TCR beta CDR3 reads were obtained for each mother, and approximately 3 million reads were obtained for each child. Thymic selection shapes the output of TCR recombination in a similar way in related and unrelated pairs, and inherited differences have a minor effect. Normalized repertoire overlap was always slightly but never significantly higher in related than unrelated mother-child pairs. No persistent microchimeric T cell clones were found, with a detection sensitivity of 80 to 100 clones per million clonotypes. Deep NGS was used in the study to compare the TCR beta repertoires of mothers and children and to look for features that separate related mother-child pairs from unrelated individuals. Mothers averaged around 43 +/- 4 years of age and children averaged about 10 +/- 4 years. After adapter ligation with NEBNext reagents, the libraries were sequenced on Illumina HiSeq 2000 with 100+100 nt paired-end reads. To prevent cross-contamination, the mother and child libraries were prepared one month apart and sequenced in separate runs. For each donor, between roughly 450,000 and 2,100,000 distinct TCR beta clonotypes were identified. Naive TCR beta clonotypes were estimated from low-frequency clonotypes matched to each donor's FACS-determined naive share, without sorting.

The sequence derives from a boy younger than 18 in good health. The receptor chain draws on TRBV2 and TRBJ2-5; the D gene is unclear. The DNA end favors TRBJ2-7, so the J call may be wrong. Material: blood. The CDR3 protein: CASSSSNEQYF. The bases are TGTGCCAGCAGCTCCTCCAACGAGCAGTACTTC.